This T cell receptor (beta chain) was sequenced in a study of blood T cell repertoires in COVID-19. Study background: Some COVID-19 samples were acute and others convalescent; all came from the United States, Italy and Spain. Sources were T cells, B-cell-depleted T cells, or PBMCs; the material itself was cDNA or gDNA.

Authors' methods: Nucleated cell counts were estimated from reference gene primer amplification. Produced via immunoSEQ multiplex PCR; TCRdb's table is partial and in-frame only. The D gene and trimming were derived from the DNA, and the V and J assignments and clone size from that table. The sample shows about 210,000 clones, more than 70% of them seen only once. Grouping used clinical history reported by participants in a survey and questionnaire. Germline V gene lookup returns CDR1 MNHEY and CDR2 SVGAGI. Trimming stripped 3 bases from V and 6 bases from J, with 9 bases between. This CDR3 is built from 14 residues.

This sequence originates from a woman aged 40 to 55 with acute COVID-19. The sequencing input was PBMCs or T cells enriched from blood (not recorded which). V and J are TRBV6-5 and TRBJ1-6; no firm D call. CDR3 nucleotide sequence: TGTGCCAGCAGTTATGGGCAGCCTAATTCACCCCTCCACTTT. This sequence encodes CASSYGQPNSPLHF.